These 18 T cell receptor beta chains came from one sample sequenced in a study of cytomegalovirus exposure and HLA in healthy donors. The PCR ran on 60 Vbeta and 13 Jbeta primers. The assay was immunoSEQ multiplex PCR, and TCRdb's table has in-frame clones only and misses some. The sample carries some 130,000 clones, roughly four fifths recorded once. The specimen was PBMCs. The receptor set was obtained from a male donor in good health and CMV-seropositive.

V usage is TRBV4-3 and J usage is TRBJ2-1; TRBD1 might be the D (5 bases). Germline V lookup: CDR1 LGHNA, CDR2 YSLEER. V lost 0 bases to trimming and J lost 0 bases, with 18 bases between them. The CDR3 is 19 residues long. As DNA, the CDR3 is TGCGCCAGCAGCCAAGAAAGGCTCACAGGTCTTAGCTCCTACAATGAGCAGTTCTTC. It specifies CASSQERLTGLSSYNEQFF.

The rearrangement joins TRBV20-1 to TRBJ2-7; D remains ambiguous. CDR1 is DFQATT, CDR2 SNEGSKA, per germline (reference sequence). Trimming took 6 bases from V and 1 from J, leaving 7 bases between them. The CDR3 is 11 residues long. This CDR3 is CSAYLSYEQYF. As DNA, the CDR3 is TGCAGTGCCTACTTATCCTACGAGCAGTACTTC.

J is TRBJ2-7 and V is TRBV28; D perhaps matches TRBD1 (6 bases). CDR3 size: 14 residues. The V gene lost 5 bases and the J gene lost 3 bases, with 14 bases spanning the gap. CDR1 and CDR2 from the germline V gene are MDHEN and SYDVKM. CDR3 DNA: TGTGCCAGCAGTCCGGCAGGGGCTTACTACGAGCAGTACTTC. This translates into CASSPAGAYYEQYF.

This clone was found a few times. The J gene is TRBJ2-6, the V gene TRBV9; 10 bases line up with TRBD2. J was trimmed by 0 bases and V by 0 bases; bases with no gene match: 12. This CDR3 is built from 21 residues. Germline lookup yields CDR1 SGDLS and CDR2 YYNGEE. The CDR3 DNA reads TGTGCCAGCAGCGTAGACCACCGGACTAGCGGAGACTTCTCTGGGGCCAACGTCCTGACTTTC. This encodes CASSVDHRTSGDFSGANVLTF.

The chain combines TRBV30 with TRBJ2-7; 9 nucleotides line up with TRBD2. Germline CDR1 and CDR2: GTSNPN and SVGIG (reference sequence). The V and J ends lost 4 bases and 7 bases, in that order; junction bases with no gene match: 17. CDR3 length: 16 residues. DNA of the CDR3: TGTGCCTGGACGGTTAGCGGGAGAGTAGGATTAGAGGAGCAGTACTTC. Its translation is CAWTVSGRVGLEEQYF.

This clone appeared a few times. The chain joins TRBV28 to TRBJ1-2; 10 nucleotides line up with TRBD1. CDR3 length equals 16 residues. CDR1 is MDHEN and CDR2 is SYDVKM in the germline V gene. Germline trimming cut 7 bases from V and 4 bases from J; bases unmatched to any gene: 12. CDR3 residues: CASNSSPGQGIYGYTF. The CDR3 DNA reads TGTGCCAGCAACTCTTCCCCGGGACAGGGGATCTATGGCTACACCTTC.

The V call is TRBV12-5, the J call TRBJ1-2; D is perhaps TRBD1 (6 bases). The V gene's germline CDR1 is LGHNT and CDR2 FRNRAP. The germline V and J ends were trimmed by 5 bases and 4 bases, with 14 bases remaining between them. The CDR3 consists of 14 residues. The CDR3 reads CASGTLTGFYGYTF. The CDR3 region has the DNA TGTGCTAGTGGTACTCTGACAGGTTTCTATGGCTACACCTTC.

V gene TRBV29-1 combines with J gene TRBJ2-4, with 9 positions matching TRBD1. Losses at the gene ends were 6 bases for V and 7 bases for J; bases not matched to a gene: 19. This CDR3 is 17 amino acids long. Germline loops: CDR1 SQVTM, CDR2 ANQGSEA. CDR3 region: CSVVRRPKQGAGNIQYF. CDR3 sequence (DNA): TGCAGCGTGGTCAGACGCCCGAAACAGGGGGCAGGGAACATTCAGTACTTC.

CDR3 DNA sequence: TGTGCCAGCAGCATTACTAGGGATACGCAGTATTTT. This translates into CASSITRDTQYF. V is TRBV4-2 and J is TRBJ2-3; tentatively, D is TRBD2 (5 bases). CDR1 and CDR2 (germline): LGHNA, YNFKEQ. V lost 5 bases to trimming and J lost 6 bases, with 9 bases between them. This CDR3 region has 12 residues.

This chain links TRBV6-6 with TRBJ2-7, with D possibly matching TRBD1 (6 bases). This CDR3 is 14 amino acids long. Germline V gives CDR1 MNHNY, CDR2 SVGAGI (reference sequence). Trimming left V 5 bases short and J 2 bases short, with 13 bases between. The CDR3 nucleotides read TGTGCCAGCAGTCAACAGGGTCGGCCCTACGAGCAGTACTTC. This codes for CASSQQGRPYEQYF.

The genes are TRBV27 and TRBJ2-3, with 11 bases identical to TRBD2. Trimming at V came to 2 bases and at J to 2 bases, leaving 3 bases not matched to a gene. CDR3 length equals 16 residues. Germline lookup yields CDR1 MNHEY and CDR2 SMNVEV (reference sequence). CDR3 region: CASSLLAGGLTDTQYF. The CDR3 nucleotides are TGTGCCAGCAGTTTACTAGCGGGAGGCCTCACAGATACGCAGTATTTT.

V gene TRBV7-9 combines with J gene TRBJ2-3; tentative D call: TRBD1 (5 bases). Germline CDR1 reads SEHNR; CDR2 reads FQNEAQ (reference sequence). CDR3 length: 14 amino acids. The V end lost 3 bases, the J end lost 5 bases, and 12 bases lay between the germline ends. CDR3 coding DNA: TGTGCCAGCAGCTTTCAGGGTATAATAGATACGCAGTATTTT. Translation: CASSFQGIIDTQYF.

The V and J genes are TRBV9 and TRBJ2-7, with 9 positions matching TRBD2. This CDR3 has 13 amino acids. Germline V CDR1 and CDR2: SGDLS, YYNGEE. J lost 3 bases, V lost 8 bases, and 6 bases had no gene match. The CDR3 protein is CARIAGDLYEQYF. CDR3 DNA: TGTGCCAGAATAGCGGGAGACCTCTACGAGCAGTACTTC.

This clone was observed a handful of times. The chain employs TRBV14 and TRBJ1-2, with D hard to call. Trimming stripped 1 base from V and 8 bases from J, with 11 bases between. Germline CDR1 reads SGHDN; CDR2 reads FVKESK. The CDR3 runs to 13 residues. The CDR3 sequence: CASSQVGNWGYTF. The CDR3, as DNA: TGTGCCAGCAGCCAAGTCGGGAATTGGGGCTACACCTTC.

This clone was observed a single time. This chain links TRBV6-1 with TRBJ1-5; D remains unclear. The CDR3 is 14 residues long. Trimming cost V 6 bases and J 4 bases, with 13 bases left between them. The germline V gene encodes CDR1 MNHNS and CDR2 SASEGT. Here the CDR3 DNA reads TGTGCCAGCAGGGGATCGACGGGGAATCAGCCCCAGCATTTT. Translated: CASRGSTGNQPQHF.

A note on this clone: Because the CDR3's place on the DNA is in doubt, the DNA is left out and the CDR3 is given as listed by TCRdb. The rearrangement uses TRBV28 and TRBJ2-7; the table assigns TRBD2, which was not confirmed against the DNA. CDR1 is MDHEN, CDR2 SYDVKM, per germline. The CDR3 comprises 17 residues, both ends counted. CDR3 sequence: CASSSSIAGGLSYEQYF.

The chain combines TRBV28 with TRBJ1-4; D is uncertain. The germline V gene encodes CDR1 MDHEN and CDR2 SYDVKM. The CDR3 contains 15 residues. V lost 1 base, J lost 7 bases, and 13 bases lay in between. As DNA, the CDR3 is TGTGCCAGCAGTTTATTCGGCGGACTACGTGAAAAACTGTTTTTT. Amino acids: CASSLFGGLREKLFF. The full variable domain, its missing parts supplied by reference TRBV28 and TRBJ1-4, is DVKVTQSSRYLVKRTGEKVFLECVQDMDHENMFWYRQDPGLGLRLIYFSYDVKMKEKGDIPEGYSVSREKKERFSLILESASTNQTSMYLCASSLFGGLREKLFFGSGTQLSVL.

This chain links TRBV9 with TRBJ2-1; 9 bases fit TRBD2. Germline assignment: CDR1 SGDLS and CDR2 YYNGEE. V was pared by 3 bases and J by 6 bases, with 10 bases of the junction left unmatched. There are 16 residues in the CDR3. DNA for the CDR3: TGTGCCAGCAGCGGCCGGGGAGCGGGAGGCACCAATGAGCAGTTCTTC. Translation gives CASSGRGAGGTNEQFF.